This T cell receptor (beta chain) was identified in a study of CD8 T cells in ankylosing spondylitis. V was trimmed by 6 bases and J by 5 bases, leaving 13 bases between them. CDR1 is DFQATT and CDR2 is SNEGSKA in the germline V gene (reference sequence). The CDR3 spans 12 residues. Whole-study findings and limits: A CD8+ phenotype characterized the disease-linked clones, which were relatively rare in peripheral blood. Characteristic, it appeared, of ankylosing spondylitis blood was a TCR beta motif of seven or eight highly homologous variants.

On this clonotype itself: Its antigen is unknown.

From the 5' RACE reads, TCRdb called clonotypes with MiXCR, one entry per CDR3 protein. Among some 700,000 distinct CDR3 sequences listed, around a fifth were seen once. This TCR derives from a male donor with ankylosing spondylitis. Sequences were obtained from blood, either unsorted or a sorted T cell fraction (not recorded which). V and J are TRBV20-1 and TRBJ1-2, with a possible D match to TRBD1 (6 bases). The CDR3 reads CSAEGGSYGYTF. CDR3 DNA: TGCAGTGCCGAGGGGGGAAGTTATGGCTACACCTTC.